A single sample gave rise to the 25 T cell receptor beta chains below, sequenced in a study of blood T cell repertoires in COVID-19. The method was immunoSEQ multiplex PCR; TCRdb's version includes in-frame clones alone and lacks a portion of them. The top ten hold roughly 1.2% of the sample, which has approximately 90,000 clones, roughly four fifths seen once. The sample comprised peripheral blood. The receptors derive from a woman aged 80 or over with acute or convalescent COVID-19.

Comment on this clone: The same CDR3 arises from other DNA sequences in this sample as well. This rearrangement joins TRBV5-1 to TRBJ2-1, with 8 bases identical to TRBD2. Germline V CDR1 and CDR2: SGHRS, YFSETQ. The V and J ends lost 3 bases and 7 bases, in that order; junction bases with no gene match: 6. The length of the CDR3 is 14 residues. CDR3 sequence: CASSSGTRRNEQFF. CDR3 bases: TGCGCCAGCAGCTCCGGGACTAGAAGGAATGAGCAGTTCTTC.

The chain has TRBV19 and TRBJ1-2, with 11 bases identical to TRBD1. The CDR3 runs 15 residues. CDR1 and CDR2 from the germline V gene are LNHDA and SQIVND (reference sequence). V dropped 10 bases and J dropped 1; count of bases not matched to a gene: 8. CDR3 residues: CATGTGGNLNYGYTF. The CDR3 DNA follows: TGTGCCACGGGGACAGGGGGGAATCTTAACTATGGCTACACCTTC. The whole variable domain, filled in from reference TRBV19 and TRBJ1-2, reads DGGITQSPKYLFRKEGQNVTLSCEQNLNHDAMYWYRQDPGQGLRLIYYSQIVNDFQKGDIAEGYSVSREKKESFPLTVTSAQKNPTAFYLCATGTGGNLNYGYTFGSGTRLTVV.

V and J are TRBV3-1 (or the pseudogene TRBV3-2) and TRBJ2-3, with D perhaps TRBD1 (5 bases). Between the trimmed V and J ends, which lost 0 bases and 11 bases, there was a span of 12 bases. From germline, CDR1 is LGHDT and CDR2 YNNKEL (reference sequence). The CDR3 extends over 13 amino acids. In DNA form, the CDR3 reads TGTGCCAGCAGCCAAGATACCAAGGGGAAGCAGTATTTT. Residues: CASSQDTKGKQYF.

The gene calls are TRBV6-5 and TRBJ2-5; TRBD2 agrees at 7 bases. This CDR3 contains 13 residues. V gave up 8 bases and J gave up 5 bases; unmatched junction bases: 8. Germline V gene lookup returns CDR1 MNHEY and CDR2 SVGAGI. The CDR3 loop reads CASLKGRVETQYF. The CDR3 DNA reads TGTGCCAGCCTGAAGGGGAGGGTGGAGACCCAGTACTTC.

V is TRBV10-3 and J is TRBJ1-1; D might be TRBD1 (6 bases). The CDR3 runs 14 residues. In germline, CDR1 is ENHRY, CDR2 SYGVKD. V shed 0 bases and J shed 1 base, with 6 bases lying between them. Written as DNA, the CDR3 is TGTGCCATCAGTGAGTCGACAGGGAACACTGAAGCTTTCTTT. As protein: CAISESTGNTEAFF.

The chain uses TRBV7-2 and TRBJ2-3, with TRBD2 matching over 11 bases. The CDR3 is made up of 19 amino acids. V dropped 4 bases and J dropped 7; count of bases not matched to a gene: 19. Per germline, CDR1 SGHTA and CDR2 FQGNSA. The CDR3 nucleotides read TGTGCCAGCAGCTCCCTTCTAGGGCCGACTAGCGGGAACTCTAATACGCAGTATTTT. Residues: CASSSLLGPTSGNSNTQYF.

This clone has more than one count but fewer than ten. This sequence joins TRBV5-1 and TRBJ2-2, with TRBD1 matching over 8 bases. The CDR3 has 15 residues. The junction had 6 bases not matched to a gene; V was cut back by 3 bases and J by 5 bases. Germline CDR1 SGHRS, CDR2 YFSETQ. The CDR3 reads CASSSGGFETGELFF. As DNA, the CDR3 is TGCGCCAGCAGCTCAGGGGGCTTTGAGACCGGGGAGCTGTTTTTT. Together with reference TRBV5-1 and TRBJ2-2, the CDR3 gives the full variable domain: KAGVTQTPRYLIKTRGQQVTLSCSPISGHRSVSWYQQTPGQGLQFLFEYFSETQRNKGNFPGRFSGRQFSNSRSEMNVSTLELGDSALYLCASSSGGFETGELFFGEGSRLTVL.

CDR3 sequence (DNA): TGTGCCAGCAGTTTGGTACGCGATACCTACGAGCAGTACTTC. This codes for CASSLVRDTYEQYF. The chain employs TRBV27 and TRBJ2-7; D unclear. CDR3 length equals 14 residues. CDR1 is MNHEY and CDR2 is SMNVEV in the germline V gene (reference sequence). V was shortened by 3 bases and J by 2 bases, with 11 bases between the two germline ends.

V and J are TRBV6-5 and TRBJ1-2, with 8 bases fitting TRBD1. This CDR3 region has 13 residues. The germline V gene encodes CDR1 MNHEY and CDR2 SVGAGI. With V trimmed by 7 bases and J by 7 bases, 8 bases remained unmatched. The CDR3 DNA follows: TGTGCCAGCACCCTCGGACAGGGACTTGGCTACACCTTC. Encoded protein: CASTLGQGLGYTF.

The sample holds one count of this clone. CDR3 protein: CASSHGTGGSYGYTF. The CDR3, as DNA: TGTGCCAGCAGCCACGGGACAGGGGGTTCCTATGGCTACACCTTC. The chain links TRBV9 to TRBJ1-2; 11 nucleotides match TRBD1. Germline V gives CDR1 SGDLS, CDR2 YYNGEE. There are 15 residues in the CDR3. Trimming cost V 4 bases and J 4 bases; bases outside gene matches: 6. Together with reference TRBV9 and TRBJ1-2, the CDR3 gives the full variable domain: DSGVTQTPKHLITATGQRVTLRCSPRSGDLSVYWYQQSLDQGLQFLIQYYNGEERAKGNILERFSAQQFPDLHSELNLSSLELGDSALYFCASSHGTGGSYGYTFGSGTRLTVV.

Regarding this clone: A read error may account for a junction end that differs from germline. This rearrangement joins TRBV6-5 to TRBJ1-1; TRBD1 might be the D (5 bases). The germline CDR1 and CDR2 sequences are MNHEY and SVGAGI. The CDR3 is made up of 13 amino acids. The CDR3 region has the DNA TGTGCCACTAAAAGAAACAGGAACGCTGAAGCTTTCTTT. Protein: CATKRNRNAEAFF.

This clone was detected once. The rearrangement links TRBV3-1 (or the pseudogene TRBV3-2) to TRBJ1-6; D unresolved. V was pared by 2 bases and J by 10 bases, with 9 bases between. The CDR3 contains 13 residues. CDR1 and CDR2 (germline): LGHDT, YNNKEL (reference sequence). In DNA form, the CDR3 reads TGTGCCAGCAGCCAATCTCGGGAATCACCCCTCCACTTT. Residues: CASSQSRESPLHF.

The chain couples TRBV7-9 to TRBJ2-1; TRBD2 agrees at 9 bases. The length of the CDR3 is 16 residues. Germline CDR1 reads SEHNR; CDR2 reads FQNEAQ (reference sequence). V gave up 6 bases and J gave up 0 bases; unmatched junction bases: 6. This chain's CDR3 is CASREREASSYNEQFF. The CDR3 DNA follows: TGTGCCAGCAGGGAGCGGGAGGCTAGCTCCTACAATGAGCAGTTCTTC.

Here the CDR3 DNA reads TGTGCCAGCAGCTTGGAGCGGGGAATAGGTCAGCCCCAGCATTTT. Translated: CASSLERGIGQPQHF. This chain uses TRBV5-8 with TRBJ1-5; D call uncertain. Germline CDR1 is SGHTS and CDR2 is YDEGEE. The CDR3 spans 15 residues. The V gene lost 0 bases and the J gene lost 6 bases, with 13 bases spanning the gap.

This clone has only a few counts. V usage is TRBV18 and J usage is TRBJ1-6; 7 bases are shared with TRBD1. The CDR3 covers 15 residues. V was pared by 4 bases and J by 6 bases, with 6 bases of the junction left unmatched. Germline V CDR1 and CDR2: KGHSH, LQKENI. The CDR3 coding sequence is TGTGCCAGCTCACTAGGACAGGAGCCTAATTCACCCCTCCACTTT. Protein: CASSLGQEPNSPLHF.

This chain joins TRBV5-1 and TRBJ1-2; D gene ambiguous. Per the germline V gene, CDR1 is SGHRS and CDR2 is YFSETQ. The CDR3 is made up of 13 amino acids. The ends were cut back, 2 bases at V and 7 bases at J, with 12 bases in the middle. The CDR3 reads CASSLDQVGGYTF. The CDR3 DNA is TGCGCCAGCAGCTTAGACCAGGTCGGTGGCTACACCTTC.

This clone was picked up one time. The rearrangement uses TRBV18 and TRBJ1-3; 7 bases are shared with TRBD1. The CDR3 is made up of 15 amino acids. V lost 1 base and J lost 2; bases outside the gene matches: 2. Germline assignment: CDR1 KGHSH and CDR2 LQKENI. CDR3 coding DNA: TGTGCCAGCTCACCACAGGGGGCGACTGGAAACACCATATATTTT. Translated, it gives CASSPQGATGNTIYF.

The V gene is TRBV5-1, the J gene TRBJ2-5; the match to TRBD2 covers 7 bases. CDR3 length equals 14 residues. CDR1 is SGHRS and CDR2 is YFSETQ in the germline V gene. Trimming at V came to 2 bases and at J to 5 bases, leaving 6 bases not matched to a gene. DNA for the CDR3: TGCGCCAGCAGCTTACCGGGGGGAGGTGAGACCCAGTACTTC. Translation: CASSLPGGGETQYF.

The gene calls are TRBV5-6 and TRBJ2-3; D call uncertain. The CDR3 spans 15 residues. Looked up from germline, CDR1 is SGHDT and CDR2 is YYEEEE. V was clipped by 0 bases and J by 0 bases, with 8 bases between them. The CDR3 reads CASSLATASTDTQYF. For the CDR3, the DNA is TGTGCCAGCAGCTTGGCGACTGCGAGCACAGATACGCAGTATTTT.

The chain carries TRBV4-1 and TRBJ1-6; D gene unclear. Germline CDR1 MGHRA, CDR2 YSYEKL. With 3 bases removed from V and 13 bases from J, the gap between germline ends came to 13 bases. The CDR3 has 13 residues. The chain's CDR3 is CASSQQALLPLHF. In nucleotides, the CDR3 is TGCGCCAGCAGCCAGCAGGCCCTTCTCCCCCTCCACTTT.

The table lists this clone with a count of one. V and J are TRBV5-1 and TRBJ1-2; D is unresolved. Trimming shortened V by 0 bases and J by 0 bases, and 9 bases separated the two germline ends. Germline CDR1 is SGHRS and CDR2 is YFSETQ. The CDR3 sequence is 15 residues long. CDR3 in amino acids: CASSLEPRTNYGYTF. The CDR3, as DNA: TGCGCCAGCAGCTTGGAGCCCAGGACTAACTATGGCTACACCTTC.

This chain links TRBV6-5 with TRBJ1-1, with a weak D call TRBD1 (6 bases). The CDR3 totals 16 residues. The ends were cut back, 3 bases at V and 1 base at J, with 15 bases in the middle. Germline CDR1 and CDR2: MNHEY and SVGAGI. The CDR3 protein is CASSYPLGTPNTEAFF. The CDR3 DNA reads as TGTGCCAGCAGTTATCCACTCGGGACACCGAACACTGAAGCTTTCTTT.

The rearrangement uses TRBV19 and TRBJ1-2; D possibly corresponds to TRBD1 (5 bases). Trimming stripped 2 bases from V and 8 bases from J, with 21 bases between. Germline-derived CDR1 and CDR2 are LNHDA and SQIVND (reference sequence). The CDR3 contains 16 residues. The chain's CDR3 is CASSIYRDSRNGGYTF. In DNA, the CDR3 is TGTGCCAGTAGTATATACCGGGACTCCCGTAATGGGGGCTACACCTTC.

The chain couples TRBV28 to TRBJ2-7, with D tentatively TRBD2 (6 bases). This CDR3 is built from 16 residues. Per germline, CDR1 MDHEN and CDR2 SYDVKM. Trimming removed 4 bases from V and 2 bases from J, with 18 bases in between. CDR3 sequence: CASSSPAAGPPYEQYF. The CDR3 region has the DNA TGTGCCAGCAGTTCCCCCGCTGCGGGACCTCCCTACGAGCAGTACTTC.

A single count supports this clone. This chain uses TRBV7-3 with TRBJ2-3; 10 bases align to TRBD1. After removal of 5 bases from V and 5 bases from J, the junction contained 7 bases not matched to a gene. The CDR3 contains 15 residues. Germline CDR1 SGHTA, CDR2 FQGTGA. For the CDR3, the DNA is TGTGCCAGCAGCCCAGGGACAGGGGCTGGAGATACGCAGTATTTT. It is translated as CASSPGTGAGDTQYF.